This TCR beta chain was captured in a study of blood T cell repertoires in COVID-19. At the level of the study: Material from acute and convalescent COVID-19 was sourced from the United States, Italy and Spain.

The V end was cut by 6 bases, the J end by 0 bases, with 6 bases between. This CDR3 is 13 amino acids long. Germline values: CDR1 SNHLY, CDR2 FYNNEI. Per the original methods: By means of reference gene primer amplification, nucleated cell counts were estimated. TCRdb's table, derived via immunoSEQ multiplex PCR, lists solely in-frame clones and lacks some. The DNA was the basis for D and trimming; V, J and clone size are from that table. The profile covers 93,000 or so clones, with approximately 89% appearing a single time and roughly 18% taken by the ten largest. The J gene is TRBJ2-1, the V gene TRBV2; D unresolved. The TCR originated in a woman of 80 years or more in a cohort sampled during active COVID-19. Material for sequencing was peripheral blood. CDR3 sequence (DNA): TGTGCCAGCAGGTGGAGCTCCTACAATGAGCAGTTCTTC. Protein sequence: CASRWSSYNEQFF.